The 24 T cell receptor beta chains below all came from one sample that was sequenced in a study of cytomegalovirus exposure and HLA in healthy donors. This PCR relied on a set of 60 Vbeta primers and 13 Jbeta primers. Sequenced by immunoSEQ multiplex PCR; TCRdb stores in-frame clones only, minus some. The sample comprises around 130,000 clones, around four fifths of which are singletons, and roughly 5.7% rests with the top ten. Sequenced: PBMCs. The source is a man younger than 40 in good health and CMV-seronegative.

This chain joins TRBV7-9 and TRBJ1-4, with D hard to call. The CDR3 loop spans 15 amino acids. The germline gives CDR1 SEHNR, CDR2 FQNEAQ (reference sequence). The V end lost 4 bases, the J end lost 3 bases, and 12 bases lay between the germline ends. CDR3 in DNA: TGTGCCAGCAGCTCAATGACAAGCCCTAATGAAAAACTGTTTTTT. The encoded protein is CASSSMTSPNEKLFF.

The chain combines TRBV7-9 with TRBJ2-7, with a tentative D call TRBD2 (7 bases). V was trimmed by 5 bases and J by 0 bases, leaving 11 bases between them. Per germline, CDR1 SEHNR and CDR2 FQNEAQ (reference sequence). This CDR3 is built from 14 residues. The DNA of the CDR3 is TGTGCCAGCAGCAGGGGGGGCAACTCCTACGAGCAGTACTTC. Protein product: CASSRGGNSYEQYF.

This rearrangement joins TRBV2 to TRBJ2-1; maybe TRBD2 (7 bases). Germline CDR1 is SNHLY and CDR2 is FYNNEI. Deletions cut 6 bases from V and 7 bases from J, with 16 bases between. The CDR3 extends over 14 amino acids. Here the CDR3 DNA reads TGTGCCAGCAGCATCGGGGGGCTGGTAAATGAGCAGTTCTTC. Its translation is CASSIGGLVNEQFF. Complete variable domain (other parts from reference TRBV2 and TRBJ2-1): EPEVTQTPSHQVTQMGQEVILRCVPISNHLYFYWYRQILGQKVEFLVSFYNNEISEKSEIFDDQFSVERPDGSNFTLKIRSTKLEDSAMYFCASSIGGLVNEQFFGPGTRLTVL.

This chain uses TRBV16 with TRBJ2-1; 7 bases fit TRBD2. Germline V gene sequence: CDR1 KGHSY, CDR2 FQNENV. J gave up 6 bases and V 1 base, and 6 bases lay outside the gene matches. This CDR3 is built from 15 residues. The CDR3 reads CASSQYREEGNEQFF. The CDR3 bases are TGTGCCAGCAGCCAATACCGGGAGGAGGGCAATGAGCAGTTCTTC.

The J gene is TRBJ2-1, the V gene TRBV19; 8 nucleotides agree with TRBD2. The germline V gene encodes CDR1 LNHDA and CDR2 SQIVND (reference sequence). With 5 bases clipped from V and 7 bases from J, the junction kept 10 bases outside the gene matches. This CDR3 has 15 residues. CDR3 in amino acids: CASSGLAGSQNEQFF. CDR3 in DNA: TGTGCCAGTAGTGGGCTAGCGGGTAGTCAGAATGAGCAGTTCTTC.

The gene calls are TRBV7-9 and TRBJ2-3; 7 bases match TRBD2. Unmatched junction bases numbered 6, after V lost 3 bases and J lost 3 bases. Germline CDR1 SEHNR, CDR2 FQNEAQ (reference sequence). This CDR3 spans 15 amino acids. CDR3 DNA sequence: TGTGCCAGCAGCTTCGGGACTAAAAAAACAGATACGCAGTATTTT. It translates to CASSFGTKKTDTQYF.

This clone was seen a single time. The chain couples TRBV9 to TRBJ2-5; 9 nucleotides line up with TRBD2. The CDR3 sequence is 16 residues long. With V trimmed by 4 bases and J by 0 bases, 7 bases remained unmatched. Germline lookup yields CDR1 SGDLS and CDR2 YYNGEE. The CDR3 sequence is CASSSRTSAYQETQYF. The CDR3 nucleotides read TGTGCCAGCAGCTCCCGGACTAGCGCTTACCAAGAGACCCAGTACTTC.

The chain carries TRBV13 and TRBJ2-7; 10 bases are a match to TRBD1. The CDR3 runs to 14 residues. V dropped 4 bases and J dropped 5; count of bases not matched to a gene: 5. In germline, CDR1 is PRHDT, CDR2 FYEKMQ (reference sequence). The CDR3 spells CASSSRDRGHEQYF. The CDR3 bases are TGTGCCAGCAGCTCCCGGGACAGGGGACACGAGCAGTACTTC.

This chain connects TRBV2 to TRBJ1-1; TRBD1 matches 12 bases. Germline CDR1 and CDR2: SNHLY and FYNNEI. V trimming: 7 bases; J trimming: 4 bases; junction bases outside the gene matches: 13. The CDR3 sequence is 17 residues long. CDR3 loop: CASTERDRGRRGTEAFF. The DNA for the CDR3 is TGTGCCAGCACCGAAAGGGACAGGGGGCGCCGGGGCACTGAAGCTTTCTTT.

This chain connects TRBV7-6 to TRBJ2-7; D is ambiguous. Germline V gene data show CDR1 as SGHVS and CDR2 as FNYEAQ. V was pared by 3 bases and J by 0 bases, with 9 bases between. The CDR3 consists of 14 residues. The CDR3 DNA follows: TGTGCCAGCAGCTTCGATAGATTCTCCTACGAGCAGTACTTC. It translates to CASSFDRFSYEQYF.

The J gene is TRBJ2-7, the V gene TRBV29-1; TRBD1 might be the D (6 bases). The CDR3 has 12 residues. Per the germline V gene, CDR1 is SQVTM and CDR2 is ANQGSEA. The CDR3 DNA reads TGCGGCTGTAAGGGGCAGGGGTGGGAGCAGTACTTC. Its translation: CGCKGQGWEQYF.

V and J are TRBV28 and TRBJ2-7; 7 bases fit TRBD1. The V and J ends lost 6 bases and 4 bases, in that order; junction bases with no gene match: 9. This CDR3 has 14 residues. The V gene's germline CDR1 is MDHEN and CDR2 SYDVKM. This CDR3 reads CASRIRDRLYEQYF. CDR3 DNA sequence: TGTGCCAGCAGGATCCGGGACAGACTTTACGAGCAGTACTTC.

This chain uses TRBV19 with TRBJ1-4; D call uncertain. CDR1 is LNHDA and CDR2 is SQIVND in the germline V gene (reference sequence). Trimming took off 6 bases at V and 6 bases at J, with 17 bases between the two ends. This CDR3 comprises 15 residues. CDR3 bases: TGTGCCAGTAGCTCGGGAGGCAGGCTTTATGAAAAACTGTTTTTT. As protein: CASSSGGRLYEKLFF.

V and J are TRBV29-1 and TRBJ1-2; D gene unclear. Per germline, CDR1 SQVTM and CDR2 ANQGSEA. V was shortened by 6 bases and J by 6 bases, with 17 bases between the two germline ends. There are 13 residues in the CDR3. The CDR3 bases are TGCAGCGTGAGGCCCGTACTCTTCGATGGCTACACCTTC. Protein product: CSVRPVLFDGYTF.

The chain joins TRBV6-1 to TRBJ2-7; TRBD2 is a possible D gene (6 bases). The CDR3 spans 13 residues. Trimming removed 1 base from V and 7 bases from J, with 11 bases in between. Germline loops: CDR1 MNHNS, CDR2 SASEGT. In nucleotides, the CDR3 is TGTGCCAGCAGTGAAGGATGGGCGGGGGAGCAGTACTTC. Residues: CASSEGWAGEQYF.

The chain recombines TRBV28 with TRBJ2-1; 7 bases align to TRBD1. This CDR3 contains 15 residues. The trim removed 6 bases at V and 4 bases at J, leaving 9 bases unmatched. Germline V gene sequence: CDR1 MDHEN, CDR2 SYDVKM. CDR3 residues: CASRDGDSSYNEQFF. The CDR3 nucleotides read TGTGCCAGCAGAGACGGGGACAGCTCTTACAATGAGCAGTTCTTC.

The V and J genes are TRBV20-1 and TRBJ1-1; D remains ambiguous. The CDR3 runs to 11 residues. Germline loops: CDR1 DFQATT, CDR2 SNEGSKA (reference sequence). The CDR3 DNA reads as TGCAGCACGGTAGCGAACACTGAAGCTTTCTTT. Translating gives CSTVANTEAFF.

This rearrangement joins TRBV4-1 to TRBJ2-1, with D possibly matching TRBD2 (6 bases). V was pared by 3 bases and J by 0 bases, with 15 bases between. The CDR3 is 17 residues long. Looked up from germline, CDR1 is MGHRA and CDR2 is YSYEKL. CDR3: CASSQGLLKPSYNEQFF. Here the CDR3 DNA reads TGCGCCAGCAGCCAGGGACTGCTAAAGCCCTCCTACAATGAGCAGTTCTTC.

The CDR3 sequence is CASSYWRVPHNEQFF. CDR3 bases: TGTGCCAGCAGTTACTGGAGGGTCCCCCACAATGAGCAGTTCTTC. The chain joins TRBV6-5 to TRBJ2-1, with D perhaps TRBD2 (6 bases). V shed 1 base and J shed 5 bases, with 12 bases lying between them. The germline V gene encodes CDR1 MNHEY and CDR2 SVGAGI. This CDR3 has 15 amino acids.

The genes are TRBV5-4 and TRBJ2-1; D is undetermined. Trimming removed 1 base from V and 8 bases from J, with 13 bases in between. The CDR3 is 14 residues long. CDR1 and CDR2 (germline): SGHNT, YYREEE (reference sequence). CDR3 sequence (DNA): TGTGCCAGCAGCTTGCTAGAAGTCAAGCATGAGCAGTTCTTC. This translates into CASSLLEVKHEQFF.

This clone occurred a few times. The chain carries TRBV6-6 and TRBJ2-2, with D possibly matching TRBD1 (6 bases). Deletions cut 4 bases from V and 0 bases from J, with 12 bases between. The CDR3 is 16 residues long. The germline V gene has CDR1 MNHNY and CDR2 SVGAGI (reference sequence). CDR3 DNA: TGTGCCAGCAGTTTGGCCCGGGACACGAACACCGGGGAGCTGTTTTTT. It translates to CASSLARDTNTGELFF.

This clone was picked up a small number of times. Here the CDR3 reads CASSLGHMISTDTQYF. Written as DNA, the CDR3 is TGTGCCAGCAGCTTAGGACATATGATTAGCACAGATACGCAGTATTTT. This chain uses TRBV7-6 with TRBJ2-3; no reliable D call. V lost 1 base to trimming and J lost 0 bases, with 11 bases between them. Germline CDR1 reads SGHVS; CDR2 reads FNYEAQ. CDR3 length: 16 residues.

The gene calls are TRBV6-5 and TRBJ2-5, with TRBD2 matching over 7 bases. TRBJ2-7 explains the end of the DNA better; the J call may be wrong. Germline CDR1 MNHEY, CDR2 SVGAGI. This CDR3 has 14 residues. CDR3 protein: CASRSREGSYEQYF. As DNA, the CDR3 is TGTGCCAGCAGGTCCAGGGAGGGCTCCTACGAGCAGTACTTC.

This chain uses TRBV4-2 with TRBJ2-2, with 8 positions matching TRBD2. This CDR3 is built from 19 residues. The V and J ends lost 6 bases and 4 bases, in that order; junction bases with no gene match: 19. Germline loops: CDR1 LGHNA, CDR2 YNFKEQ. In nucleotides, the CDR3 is TGTGCCAGCAGTCCCACCCTGCTGGCAGCGGGAGTGTCCACCGGGGAGCTGTTTTTT. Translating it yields CASSPTLLAAGVSTGELFF.